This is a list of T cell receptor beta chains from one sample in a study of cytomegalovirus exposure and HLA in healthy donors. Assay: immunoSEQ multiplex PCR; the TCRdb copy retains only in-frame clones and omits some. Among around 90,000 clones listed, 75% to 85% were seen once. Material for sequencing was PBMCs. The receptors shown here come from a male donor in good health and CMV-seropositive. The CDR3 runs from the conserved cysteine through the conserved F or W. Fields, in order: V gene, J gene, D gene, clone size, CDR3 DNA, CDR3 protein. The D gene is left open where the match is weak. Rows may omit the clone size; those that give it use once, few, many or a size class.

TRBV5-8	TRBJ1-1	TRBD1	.	TGTGCCAGCAGCGCCTGGGACAGGGGAAGAACTGAAGCTTTCTTT	CASSAWDRGRTEAFF
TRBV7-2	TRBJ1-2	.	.	TGTGCCAGCAGCTTCGACAGCTATGGCTACACCTTC	CASSFDSYGYTF
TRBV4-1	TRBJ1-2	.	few	TGCGCCAGCAGCCAACAGATTTCTAACTATGGCTACACCTTC	CASSQQISNYGYTF
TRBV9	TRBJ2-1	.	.	TGTGCCAGCAGCGCCCGGACATTTGACAATGAGCAGTTCTTC	CASSARTFDNEQFF
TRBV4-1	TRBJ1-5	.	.	TGCGCCAGCAGCCAAGAGGCAGGGGCACGGCCCCAGCATTTT	CASSQEAGARPQHF
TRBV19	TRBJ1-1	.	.	TGTGCCAGTAGTATGGGGGGAGTCGAAGCTTTCTTT	CASSMGGVEAFF
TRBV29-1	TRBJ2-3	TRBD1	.	TGCAGCGTTGGAGCAGGGGGCGCCGCAGATACGCAGTATTTT	CSVGAGGAADTQYF
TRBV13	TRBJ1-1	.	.	TGTGCCAGCAGCTTTAGGAGGCAAGTGAACACTGAAGCTTTCTTT	CASSFRRQVNTEAFF
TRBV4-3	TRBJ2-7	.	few	TGCGCCAGCAGCCAAGCATCGGGTGATCATTACGAGCAGTACTTC	CASSQASGDHYEQYF
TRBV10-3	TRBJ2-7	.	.	TGTGCCATCAGTGATGGTAGGGAGAACTACGAGCAGTACTTC	CAISDGRENYEQYF
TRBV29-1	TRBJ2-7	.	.	TGCAGCGTTGAGGGGCAGGGCTACGAGCAGTACTTC	CSVEGQGYEQYF
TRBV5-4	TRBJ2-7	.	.	TGTGCCAGCAGCTTGGAGCAGGGTCCCTACGAGCAGTACTTC	CASSLEQGPYEQYF
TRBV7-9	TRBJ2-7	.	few	TGTGCCAGCAGCTTATTACGGGGACTGCCCTACGAGCAGTACTTC	CASSLLRGLPYEQYF
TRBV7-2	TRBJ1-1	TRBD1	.	TGTGCCAGCAGCAACACAGGGGGCAGGACTGAAGCTTTCTTT	CASSNTGGRTEAFF
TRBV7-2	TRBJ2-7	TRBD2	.	TGTGCCAGCAGCCCGGGACTAGCGGGGTTAAGCTCCTACGAGCAGTACTTC	CASSPGLAGLSSYEQYF
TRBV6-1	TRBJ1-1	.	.	TGTGCCAGCATCAGGAACACTGAAGCTTTCTTT	CASIRNTEAFF
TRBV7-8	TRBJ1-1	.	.	TGTGCCAGCAGCTTACAGGGAAGGAACACTGAAGCTTTCTTT	CASSLQGRNTEAFF
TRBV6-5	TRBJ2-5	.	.	TGTGCCAGCAGTTACTCGGGGGACACACAAGAGACCCAGTACTTC	CASSYSGDTQETQYF
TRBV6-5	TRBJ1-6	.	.	TGTGCCAGCAGCAGAGGGGAGGGATCACCCCTCCACTTT	CASSRGEGSPLHF
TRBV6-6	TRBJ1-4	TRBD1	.	TGTGCCAGCAGTTACAGGGACAGCCCTGGGGAAAAACTGTTTTTT	CASSYRDSPGEKLFF
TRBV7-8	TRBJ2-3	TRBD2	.	TGTGCCAGCAGCTTAGCGAAGGGACTAGCGGCCCTCGAGTCAGATACGCAGTATTTT	CASSLAKGLAALESDTQYF
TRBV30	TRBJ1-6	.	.	TGTGCCTGGACAGGAGGATTCACCCTCCACTTT	CAWTGGFTLHF
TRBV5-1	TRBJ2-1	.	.	TGCGCCAGCAGCTTTGGGGGGGCCCTTTCCTACAATGAGCAGTTCTTC	CASSFGGALSYNEQFF
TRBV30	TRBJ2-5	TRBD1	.	TGTGCCTGGAGTGGGGACAGGGTTTCGGAAGAGACCCAGTACTTC	CAWSGDRVSEETQYF
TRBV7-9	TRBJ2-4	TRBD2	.	TGTGCCAGCAGCCTAACGGGGGGGGCCGACATTCAGTACTTC	CASSLTGGADIQYF
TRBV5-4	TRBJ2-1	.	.	TGTGCCAGCAGCTTGGAACTAGTGAACAATGAGCAGTTCTTC	CASSLELVNNEQFF